The entry that follows covers one T cell receptor (beta chain) sequence. The PCR had 60 Vbeta and 13 Jbeta primers. Here immunoSEQ multiplex PCR was the method, and the copy in TCRdb shows in-frame clones only, minus some. The sample has 150,000 to 200,000 clones, roughly four fifths seen once. This specimen belongs to a study of cytomegalovirus exposure and HLA in healthy donors. The CDR3 runs 19 residues. The V gene end was trimmed by 1 base and the J gene end by 4 bases; junction bases not matched to a gene: 9. CDR1 and CDR2 (germline): LNHNV, YYDKDF (reference sequence). Material for sequencing was PBMCs. The V and J genes are TRBV15 and TRBJ2-5, with TRBD2 matching over 16 bases. The receptor comes from a man younger than 40 in good health and CMV-seronegative. CDR3 sequence reads: CATSRAPGLAGGTSETQYF. CDR3 bases: TGTGCCACCAGCAGAGCTCCGGGACTAGCGGGAGGGACGTCAGAGACCCAGTACTTC.